The 12 T cell receptor beta chains below come from one sample, sequenced in a study of radiotherapy plus CTLA-4 blockade in lung cancer. Some clones are missing from TCRdb's copy, which holds only in-frame ones; the method was immunoSEQ multiplex PCR. This sample carries 60,000 to 65,000 clones, 70% to 85% of them seen once, and the ten largest clones take roughly 4.7%. Sequenced material: peripheral blood, taken from a patient treated with radiotherapy plus ipilimumab. These receptors originate from a human donor with non-small cell lung cancer who had a complete response to radiotherapy plus ipilimumab.

CDR3 in amino acids: CASRFRSSGANVLTF. The CDR3 DNA reads TGTGCCAGCCGTTTCAGGAGCTCTGGGGCCAACGTCCTGACTTTC. The chain uses TRBV6-5 and TRBJ2-6; D unresolved. The CDR3 has 15 residues. Germline values: CDR1 MNHEY, CDR2 SVGAGI. The germline V and J ends were trimmed by 8 bases and 0 bases, with 11 bases remaining between them.

J is TRBJ2-5 and V is TRBV7-2; TRBD1 is a possible D gene (6 bases). V was clipped by 5 bases and J by 8 bases, with 18 bases between them. CDR1 and CDR2 from the germline V gene are SGHTA and FQGNSA. CDR3 length equals 14 residues. This CDR3 reads CASSPSTGLATQYF. The CDR3 DNA reads as TGTGCCAGCAGCCCGTCGACAGGATTGGCTACCCAGTACTTC.

The chain links TRBV19 to TRBJ1-5, with a tentative D call TRBD1 (6 bases). Trimming took 8 bases from V and 1 from J, leaving 15 bases between them. This CDR3 is built from 15 residues. Germline V gene sequence: CDR1 LNHDA, CDR2 SQIVND (reference sequence). The CDR3 bases are TGTGCCAGTGACTCCGGGACACTGAGCAATCAGCCCCAGCATTTT. Protein sequence: CASDSGTLSNQPQHF.

The J gene is TRBJ1-1, the V gene TRBV7-2; maybe TRBD1 (5 bases). Deletions cut 2 bases from V and 3 bases from J, with 16 bases between. The CDR3 loop spans 16 amino acids. Germline V CDR1 and CDR2: SGHTA, FQGNSA. CDR3 nucleotide sequence: TGTGCCAGCAGCTTAAATGGGGCGGGGCAGTACACTGAAGCTTTCTTT. The encoded protein is CASSLNGAGQYTEAFF. The full variable domain, with the rest looked up from reference TRBV7-2 and TRBJ1-1, is GAGVSQSPSNKVTEKGKDVELRCDPISGHTALYWYRQSLGQGLEFLIYFQGNSAPDKSGLPSDRFSAERTGGSVSTLTIQRTQQEDSAVYLCASSLNGAGQYTEAFFGQGTRLTVV.

This chain connects TRBV6-5 to TRBJ2-1; D is uncertain. This CDR3 spans 10 amino acids. Trimming left V 8 bases short and J 3 bases short, with 2 bases between. Germline lookup yields CDR1 MNHEY and CDR2 SVGAGI. CDR3: CASVYNEQFF. The CDR3 DNA reads TGTGCCAGCGTCTACAATGAGCAGTTCTTC.

This rearrangement joins TRBV5-4 to TRBJ2-3, with 12 positions matching TRBD1. This CDR3 spans 15 amino acids. Germline-derived CDR1 and CDR2 are SGHNT and YYREEE (reference sequence). Trimming cost V 3 bases and J 4 bases; bases outside gene matches: 3. The CDR3, as DNA: TGTGCCAGCAGCTCAGGGACAGGGGGCCCAGATACGCAGTATTTT. Translation: CASSSGTGGPDTQYF.

This CDR3 reads CASSSGQIGAINQPQHF. In DNA, the CDR3 is TGTGCCAGTAGTTCCGGACAGATAGGAGCCATAAATCAGCCCCAGCATTTT. The chain couples TRBV19 to TRBJ1-5; perhaps TRBD1 as D (6 bases). The V gene's germline CDR1 is LNHDA and CDR2 SQIVND (reference sequence). V was pared by 5 bases and J by 4 bases, with 21 bases between. The length of the CDR3 is 17 residues.

CDR3 residues: CAKDTQYF. As DNA, the CDR3 is TGCGCGAAGGATACGCAGTATTTT. The chain employs TRBV23-1 and TRBJ2-3; D gene ambiguous. TRBV23-1 is noted as an ORF with a role that remains uncertain. CDR3 length equals 8 residues.

The V gene is TRBV25-1, the J gene TRBJ2-7; D remains unclear. Germline V gene sequence: CDR1 MGHDK, CDR2 SYGVNS. This CDR3 has 10 residues. In DNA form, the CDR3 reads TGTGCCAGCAGTGAAGCGTCAGACTGCGTC. This encodes CASSEASDCV.

The genes are TRBV18 and TRBJ1-5, with D unclear. The CDR3 is made up of 17 amino acids. Germline CDR1 reads KGHSH; CDR2 reads LQKENI. The V and J ends lost 6 bases and 0 bases respectively, with 18 bases between them. CDR3 sequence: CASSPTGPSYSNQPQHF. DNA of the CDR3: TGTGCCAGCTCTCCAACCGGGCCCAGTTATAGCAATCAGCCCCAGCATTTT.

The gene calls are TRBV5-5 and TRBJ2-7, with 9 bases matching TRBD1. The J segment lost 1 base and the V segment lost 4 bases, leaving 6 bases of the junction unmatched. This CDR3 is 15 amino acids long. CDR1 is SGHKS, CDR2 YYEKEE, per germline (reference sequence). This CDR3 is CASSRTGQGSYEQYV. DNA of the CDR3: TGTGCCAGCAGCCGGACGGGACAGGGTTCCTACGAGCAGTACGTC.

The gene calls are TRBV5-1 and TRBJ2-3; D may match TRBD1 or TRBD2 (5 bases each). This CDR3 spans 15 amino acids. Deletions cut 7 bases from V and 5 bases from J, with 20 bases between. Germline V gene sequence: CDR1 SGHRS, CDR2 YFSETQ. This CDR3 reads CASGPGAGTLDTQYF. CDR3 bases: TGCGCCAGCGGACCTGGGGCAGGGACCCTAGATACGCAGTATTTT. Full variable domain (rest looked up from reference TRBV5-1 and TRBJ2-3): KAGVTQTPRYLIKTRGQQVTLSCSPISGHRSVSWYQQTPGQGLQFLFEYFSETQRNKGNFPGRFSGRQFSNSRSEMNVSTLELGDSALYLCASGPGAGTLDTQYFGPGTRLTVL.